This record looks at one T cell receptor (beta chain) sequence and its context. The antigen it binds to is not known. No qualities accompany the bases; no much larger clone lies one base away. Every donor in the study was a healthy Caucasian. Three pairs of female monozygotic twins, all aged roughly 18 to 29 years, made up the twin cohort. Peripheral blood mononuclear cells were used as the source from which RNA for TCR libraries was isolated. The germline V gene encodes CDR1 DFQATT and CDR2 SNEGSKA (reference sequence). The germline V and J ends show losses of 6 bases and 6 bases respectively, and no gene match explains 12 bases of the junction. Spanning cysteine to phenylalanine, the CDR3 consists of 15 amino acids. CDR3 DNA only is kept here, 45 bases in frame from base 1. The library relied on 5' RACE. Sequencing used an Illumina HiSeq 2000. A universal primer binding site was introduced by template switching, and a unique molecular identifier was present in the final cDNA, enabling accurate counting of TCR cDNA molecules. First-strand cDNA for TCR alpha and beta chains was synthesized from specific primers in the conserved constant-segment region. To control for contamination, every cDNA library was double barcoded, receiving both a SMART-Mk sample barcode and Illumina barcodes. Two successive PCR steps introduced TruSeq adapter sequences along with Illumina sample barcodes. Sequencing of the TCR alpha and beta cDNA libraries was done on the Illumina HiSeq platform using custom primers. Processing in the source paper ran as follows. Raw reads were processed with MiGEC to extract unique molecular identifiers, and MiXCR was used to determine CDR3 positions. For each individual, recombination models were inferred using an EM algorithm with the repgenHMM and IGoR tools. Shared clonotypes were analyzed with the tcR package in R, and sharing was normalized by the product of cloneset sizes. To study raw recombination without the effects of thymic and clonal selection, out-of-frame nonproductive sequences were analyzed. The public reads were reanalyzed by TCRdb: fastp trimming at Q25, MiXCR alignment, in-frame beta chains only. One record per CDR3 amino acid sequence lists the most common genes and DNA. The V and J calls shown here were made by TCRdb, not taken from the authors' results. This sample has some 690,000 distinct CDR3 sequences in its table, and 21% of those were observed once. The top ten hold more than 4% of the sample.

The sample originates from a study of identical twins (dated by TCRdb to about 2016). With respect to the entire study: To test whether fetal clonotypes persist, the study used deep sequencing on TCR alpha and beta repertoires from monozygotic twins, unrelated adults of various ages, and cord blood. To rule out contamination, replicate twin experiments were performed at different times with different library preparation protocols. What the work shows at the level of the full study, not this receptor alone: Because the same donors could not be followed over many years, conclusions were based on cross-sectional statistical analysis. In monozygotic twins, out-of-frame TCR alpha sharing was systematically underestimated by recombination models, although the models agreed with sharing between unrelated individuals. Invariant T cells such as MAIT and iNKT could partly confound zero-insertion analyses, although diverse VJ usage argued against such confounding for most clonotypes. Excess twin sharing in beta out-of-frame sequences was weaker because fewer shared sequences lowered the signal-to-noise ratio. Abundant cord blood beta clonotypes carried fewer insertions; young adult naive repertoires showed a weaker similar trend, while memory repertoires showed none. Out-of-frame TCR alpha sequences shared between twins showed an excess of low generation-probability sequences compared with coincidental sharing between unrelated individuals.

These data were likewise used in another study, on T cells expressing NK-cell markers. Drawing on the second study: Seven to nine donors provided sorted CD3+CD56+NKG2C+, CD3+CD56+NKG2C- and CD3+CD56-NKG2C+ T-cell subsets, whose TCR beta-chain repertoires were profiled. Among the eight sequenced donors, only one was HCMV-seronegative, while the other seven were HCMV-seropositive. To restrict sorting to alphabetaTCR-expressing T cells, an anti-gammadeltaTCR antibody was added in several experiments. In several donors, the dominant CD3+CD56+NKG2C+ clonotypes were among the top 10 CD8+ clonotypes and accounted for about 1.0-7.5% of CD8+ T cells. Those dominant clonotypes were again the most abundant among CD3+CD56-NKG2C+ cells in a few donors, at about 25-65%. It remained unclear whether the expanded NKG2C-expressing T cell clones were specific for HCMV antigens. The eight sequenced donors were randomly selected healthy volunteers, three men and five women. HCMV serostatus was determined by detecting HCMV-specific IgG in serum with a commercial ELISA kit. For about 6 donors, bulk peripheral blood T-cell repertoires were additionally sequenced from unsorted PBMC. Reads were demultiplexed and grouped by UMI with MIGEC, and clonotypes were assembled and quantified with MiTCR. To remove erroneous sequences, TCR cDNA sequences were retained only when supported by two or more reads. Downstream repertoire analysis used the tcR package, and clonotypes were matched across fractions by CDR3 nucleotide sequence plus V segment. VDJmatch was used to annotate antigen specificity against VDJdb, with one amino acid substitution in CDR3 allowed.

The receptor's source is a woman aged 18-30 years in good health. Sequencing input: PBMCs. The sequence is built from TRBV20-1 and TRBJ2-7; a stretch of 12 junction bases matches TRBD2. Here is the DNA: TGCAGTGCCACACGATCTAGCGGGGGGGCCTTCGAGCAGTACTTC. This translates into CSATRSSGGAFEQYF.